The clone carrying this TCR beta chain has only a few counts. This specimen belongs to a study of CD8 T cells in Susac syndrome. With random hexamers, reverse transcription was performed on about 0.5 to 1 ug of RNA. With immunoSEQ multiplex PCR, TCR beta CDR3 was amplified across 54 Vbeta and 13 Jbeta. TCRdb independently ran MiXCR on the immunoSEQ multiplex PCR reads; one entry per CDR3 protein. The data contain about 120,000 distinct CDR3 sequences, less than 95% of them singletons. Sequencing of TCR beta covered CD8+ and CD4+ T cells obtained from blood. Negative isolation yielded CD8+ and CD4+ T cells; FACS enriched TEMRA cells. Material: CD4+ T cells from PBMCs. The receptor was isolated from a human donor in good health.

The CDR3 DNA sequence: TGTGCCTGGAGTACCGGTGGGCCCCAGCATTTT. This gives the protein CAWSTGGPQHF. V gene TRBV30 combines with J gene TRBJ1-5; D gene uncertain. Germline V gives CDR1 GTSNPN, CDR2 SVGIG (reference sequence). Trimming stripped 2 bases from V and 9 bases from J, with 8 bases between. CDR3 length: 11 residues. The entire variable domain, with the rest obtained from reference TRBV30 and TRBJ1-5, is as follows: SQTIHQWPATLVQPVGSPLSLECTVEGTSNPNLYWYRQAAGRGLQLLFYSVGIGQISSEVPQNLSASRPQDRQFILSSKKLLLSDSGFYLCAWSTGGPQHFGDGTRLSIL.